This entry lists 12 T cell receptor beta chains sequenced from one sample in a study of blood T cell repertoires in COVID-19. Some clones are missing from TCRdb's copy, which holds only in-frame ones; the method was immunoSEQ multiplex PCR. The sample has 300,000 or so clones, about nine tenths seen once; the top ten hold roughly 7%. The sequenced material came from peripheral blood. Receptors originate from a woman between 25 and 40 years old who had recovered from COVID-19.

This rearrangement joins TRBV9 to TRBJ1-1, with a possible D match to TRBD1 (6 bases). V lost 6 bases and J 3 bases, leaving 9 bases between the germline ends. The length of the CDR3 is 12 residues. CDR1 SGDLS and CDR2 YYNGEE come from the germline V gene. CDR3 amino acids: CASNKGDTEAFF. CDR3 in DNA: TGTGCCAGCAATAAGGGGGACACTGAAGCTTTCTTT. Full variable domain (outside the CDR3, taken from reference TRBV9 and TRBJ1-1): DSGVTQTPKHLITATGQRVTLRCSPRSGDLSVYWYQQSLDQGLQFLIQYYNGEERAKGNILERFSAQQFPDLHSELNLSSLELGDSALYFCASNKGDTEAFFGQGTRLTVV.

This sequence joins TRBV7-9 and TRBJ1-3, with D possibly TRBD1 on 5 matching bases. V was shortened by 7 bases and J by 0 bases, with 10 bases between the two germline ends. This CDR3 is 14 amino acids long. The germline CDR1 and CDR2 sequences are SEHNR and FQNEAQ (reference sequence). The CDR3 is CASTETDSGNTIYF. In DNA, the CDR3 is TGTGCCAGCACCGAGACAGACTCTGGAAACACCATATATTTT. The full variable domain, its missing parts supplied by reference TRBV7-9 and TRBJ1-3, is DTGVSQNPRHKITKRGQNVTFRCDPISEHNRLYWYRQTLGQGPEFLTYFQNEAQLEKSRLLSDRFSAERPKGSFSTLEIQRTEQGDSAMYLCASTETDSGNTIYFGEGSWLTVV.

V gene TRBV6-5 combines with J gene TRBJ1-1; 8 bases are a match to TRBD1. V gave up 5 bases and J gave up 3 bases; unmatched junction bases: 8. The CDR3 loop spans 15 amino acids. CDR1 is MNHEY and CDR2 is SVGAGI in the germline V gene. CDR3 nucleotide sequence: TGTGCCAGCAGTACGGGACAGGTGGGGGACACTGAAGCTTTCTTT. Its translation: CASSTGQVGDTEAFF.

The V gene is TRBV28, the J gene TRBJ2-7; D gene ambiguous. The CDR3 is 14 residues long. V was shortened by 6 bases and J by 0 bases, with 12 bases between the two germline ends. CDR1 MDHEN and CDR2 SYDVKM come from the germline V gene. In nucleotides, the CDR3 is TGTGCCAGCAGCTCCCTTATCCCCTCCTACGAGCAGTACTTC. Amino acids: CASSSLIPSYEQYF.

The CDR3 here is CASSLDRGSREQYF. CDR3 coding DNA: TGTGCCAGCAGCTTAGACCGGGGGTCCCGCGAGCAGTACTTC. V and J are TRBV7-9 and TRBJ2-7; tentative D call: TRBD2 (6 bases). The CDR3 covers 14 residues. Trimming cost V 1 base and J 6 bases, with 13 bases left between them. Germline CDR1 reads SEHNR; CDR2 reads FQNEAQ (reference sequence).

The CDR3 coding sequence is TGTGCCAGCAGCTTAGTCCTGAACACCGGGGAGCTGTTTTTT. This gives the protein CASSLVLNTGELFF. The rearrangement joins TRBV7-2 to TRBJ2-2; D unresolved. Germline loops: CDR1 SGHTA, CDR2 FQGNSA. There are 14 residues in the CDR3. V was pared by 1 base and J by 1 base, with 4 bases between.

This sequence joins TRBV5-8 and TRBJ1-4; D is unresolved. Germline CDR1 SGHTS, CDR2 YDEGEE. The CDR3 length is 15 residues. Between the trimmed V and J ends, which lost 4 bases and 3 bases, there was a span of 13 bases. CDR3 bases: TGTGCCAGCAGCCTGGGGAGGGCTGCTAATGAAAAACTGTTTTTT. This translates into CASSLGRAANEKLFF.

V gene TRBV30 combines with J gene TRBJ2-2; D possibly corresponds to TRBD1 (6 bases). Trimming cost V 2 bases and J 5 bases, with 12 bases left between them. Germline-derived CDR1 and CDR2 are GTSNPN and SVGIG (reference sequence). The CDR3 runs to 14 residues. CDR3 nucleotides: TGTGCCTGGAGTATTTTGGGGGCAACCGGGGAGCTGTTTTTT. Translating it yields CAWSILGATGELFF.

This sequence joins TRBV5-1 and TRBJ1-4; TRBD1 matches 11 bases. Germline V gene sequence: CDR1 SGHRS, CDR2 YFSETQ. This CDR3 comprises 17 residues. V was pared by 4 bases and J by 7 bases, with 12 bases of the junction left unmatched. The CDR3 bases are TGCGCCAGCAGCCTAAATTACGGGACAGGGGGTAGTGAAAAACTGTTTTTT. Protein sequence: CASSLNYGTGGSEKLFF.

For the CDR3, the DNA is TGTGCCAGCACCCTAACAATGGGACTGGCTGAGCAGTTCTTC. This translates into CASTLTMGLAEQFF. The chain has TRBV5-8 and TRBJ2-1; TRBD2 might be the D (6 bases). The CDR3 contains 14 residues. Germline loops: CDR1 SGHTS, CDR2 YDEGEE. Trimming cost V 6 bases and J 9 bases, with 19 bases left between them. Based on the CDR3 plus reference TRBV5-8 and TRBJ2-1, the full variable domain is EAGVTQSPTHLIKTRGQQATLRCSPISGHTSVYWYQQALGLGLQFLLWYDEGEERNRGNFPPRFSGRQFPNYSSELNVNALELEDSALYLCASTLTMGLAEQFFGPGTRLTVL.

This rearrangement joins TRBV5-1 to TRBJ1-3; a possible D gene is TRBD1 (5 bases). V shed 4 bases and J shed 0 bases, with 8 bases lying between them. Germline V gives CDR1 SGHRS, CDR2 YFSETQ. The CDR3 runs to 14 residues. Written as DNA, the CDR3 is TGCGCCAGCAGCAAGGACAACTCTGGAAACACCATATATTTT. The encoded protein is CASSKDNSGNTIYF.

The V call is TRBV4-2, the J call TRBJ2-4; unclear D gene. The CDR3 extends over 15 amino acids. Trimming took off 0 bases at V and 7 bases at J, with 13 bases between the two ends. From germline, CDR1 is LGHNA and CDR2 YNFKEQ. DNA of the CDR3: TGTGCCAGCAGCCAAGATAACCTAGATGGTAACATTCAGTACTTC. Amino acids: CASSQDNLDGNIQYF.